One sample yielded the 13 T cell receptor beta chains listed below, sequenced in a study of blood T cell repertoires in COVID-19. Using immunoSEQ multiplex PCR, the repertoire was profiled, and TCRdb retains in-frame clones only, with some absent. The sample contains around 370,000 clones, 88% of which appear only once. Sequenced material: peripheral blood. Source of these receptors: an older woman with COVID-19, enrolled during active disease.

The chain recombines TRBV5-4 with TRBJ2-3, with TRBD2 matching 7 bases. V shed 2 bases, J shed 3 bases, and the junction held 9 bases outside the gene matches. CDR1 is SGHNT and CDR2 is YYREEE in the germline V gene (reference sequence). CDR3 length: 16 amino acids. Here the CDR3 DNA reads TGTGCCAGCAGCTTAGGAGGGCGGGGGTTGACAGATACGCAGTATTTT. Residues: CASSLGGRGLTDTQYF.

As for this clone: This sample also contains other DNA sequences that code for the same CDR3. CDR3 sequence reads: CATSELAGREQYF. The CDR3 region has the DNA TGTGCCACCAGTGAACTAGCGGGGCGCGAGCAGTACTTC. This chain joins TRBV24-1 and TRBJ2-7, with TRBD2 identical over 10 bases. Per germline, CDR1 KGHDR and CDR2 SFDVKD. The CDR3 is 13 amino acids. The trim removed 4 bases at V and 6 bases at J, leaving 2 bases unmatched.

The V call is TRBV7-9, the J call TRBJ1-2; TRBD1 agrees at 7 bases. With 5 bases clipped from V and 7 bases from J, the junction kept 7 bases outside the gene matches. Germline CDR1 SEHNR, CDR2 FQNEAQ (reference sequence). This CDR3 region has 13 residues. CDR3 region: CASSLTGTSGYTF. The CDR3 region has the DNA TGTGCCAGCAGCCTGACAGGGACCAGTGGCTACACCTTC.

This sequence joins TRBV18 and TRBJ2-3; TRBD1 agrees at 9 bases. V was pared by 3 bases and J by 2 bases, with 3 bases of the junction left unmatched. CDR3 size: 15 residues. Per the germline V gene, CDR1 is KGHSH and CDR2 is LQKENI. In nucleotides, the CDR3 is TGTGCCAGCTCACCCAGGGACAGGGCCACAGATACGCAGTATTTT. This gives the protein CASSPRDRATDTQYF.

The chain couples TRBV27 to TRBJ1-4; 7 bases line up with TRBD1. The CDR3 runs to 15 residues. V dropped 5 bases and J dropped 5; count of bases not matched to a gene: 8. CDR1 and CDR2 from the germline V gene are MNHEY and SMNVEV (reference sequence). CDR3 DNA: TGTGCCAGCAGTCCCTTCCGCAGGGGGAATGAAAAACTGTTTTTT. Translated: CASSPFRRGNEKLFF. The whole variable domain, filled in from reference TRBV27 and TRBJ1-4, reads EAQVTQNPRYLITVTGKKLTVTCSQNMNHEYMSWYRQDPGLGLRQIYYSMNVEVTDKGDVPEGYKVSRKEKRNFPLILESPSPNQTSLYFCASSPFRRGNEKLFFGSGTQLSVL.

This rearrangement joins TRBV19 to TRBJ2-7, with D tentatively TRBD1 (6 bases). V was pared by 2 bases and J by 2 bases, with 10 bases between. The CDR3 is made up of 14 amino acids. Germline-derived CDR1 and CDR2 are LNHDA and SQIVND (reference sequence). CDR3 nucleotide sequence: TGTGCCAGTAGTATACCCGGGACACCCTACGAGCAGTACTTC. It specifies CASSIPGTPYEQYF. The full variable domain, in which reference TRBV19 and TRBJ2-7 provide the parts outside the CDR3, is DGGITQSPKYLFRKEGQNVTLSCEQNLNHDAMYWYRQDPGQGLRLIYYSQIVNDFQKGDIAEGYSVSREKKESFPLTVTSAQKNPTAFYLCASSIPGTPYEQYFGPGTRLTVT.

V is TRBV2 and J is TRBJ1-5; 8 bases are a match to TRBD1. Unmatched junction bases numbered 7, after V lost 6 bases and J lost 6 bases. This CDR3 region has 14 residues. Looked up from germline, CDR1 is SNHLY and CDR2 is FYNNEI. This CDR3 is CASSQTGVGQPQHF. CDR3 coding DNA: TGTGCCAGCAGCCAGACAGGGGTCGGTCAGCCCCAGCATTTT.

The V and J genes are TRBV12-5 and TRBJ1-1; 7 bases are shared with TRBD1. This CDR3 comprises 14 residues. The V gene's germline CDR1 is LGHNT and CDR2 FRNRAP. The V segment lost 5 bases and the J segment 1 base; nucleotides outside the gene matches: 4. The CDR3 reads CASGGGQPNTEAFF. Written as DNA, the CDR3 is TGTGCTAGTGGTGGGGGACAGCCGAACACTGAAGCTTTCTTT.

The gene calls are TRBV5-1 and TRBJ2-7; 12 bases fit TRBD1. There are 15 residues in the CDR3. J gave up 5 bases and V 4 bases, and 7 bases lay outside the gene matches. Germline-derived CDR1 and CDR2 are SGHRS and YFSETQ. CDR3 nucleotides: TGCGCCAGCAGCACCACGGGACAGGGGGCCCACGAGCAGTACTTC. Amino acids: CASSTTGQGAHEQYF.

The count of this clone is one. This chain joins TRBV5-4 and TRBJ2-7; 9 bases match TRBD2. CDR3 size: 16 residues. The V and J ends lost 2 bases and 2 bases, in that order; junction bases with no gene match: 8. CDR1 SGHNT and CDR2 YYREEE come from the germline V gene (reference sequence). The CDR3 DNA is TGTGCCAGCAGCTTCGGGGGAAGCGGGGGGACCTACGAGCAGTACTTC. Translation gives CASSFGGSGGTYEQYF.

The CDR3 nucleotides read TGCGCCAGCAGCCAAGAAATGGGCGGGACTAGCAATCCGAGTTACAATGAGCAGTTCTTC. Encoded protein: CASSQEMGGTSNPSYNEQFF. V gene TRBV4-1 combines with J gene TRBJ2-1, with TRBD2 matching 9 bases. V shed 0 bases, J shed 4 bases, and the junction held 16 bases outside the gene matches. Germline-derived CDR1 and CDR2 are MGHRA and YSYEKL. CDR3 size: 20 residues.

This clone was seen a few times. This chain connects TRBV29-1 to TRBJ1-2, with D possibly being TRBD1 (5 bases). CDR1 and CDR2 from the germline V gene are SQVTM and ANQGSEA. V dropped 7 bases and J dropped 2 bases, with 11 bases sitting between them. The CDR3 is 12 amino acids. The CDR3 protein is CSGDDLNYGYTF. CDR3 nucleotide sequence: TGCAGCGGGGACGACTTAAACTATGGCTACACCTTC.

This chain uses TRBV18 with TRBJ1-2, with D perhaps matching TRBD1 (6 bases). V lost 1 base and J lost 6, with 15 bases in between. The CDR3 has 15 residues. Germline assignment: CDR1 KGHSH and CDR2 LQKENI. The CDR3 spells CASSPQAGALNGYTF. CDR3 sequence (DNA): TGTGCCAGCTCACCACAGGCAGGGGCATTAAATGGCTACACCTTC.